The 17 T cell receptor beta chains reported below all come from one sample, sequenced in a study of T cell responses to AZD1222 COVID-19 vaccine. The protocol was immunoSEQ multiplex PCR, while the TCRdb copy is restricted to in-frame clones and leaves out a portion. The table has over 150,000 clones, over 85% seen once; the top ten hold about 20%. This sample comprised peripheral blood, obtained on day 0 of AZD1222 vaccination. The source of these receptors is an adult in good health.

The CDR3 protein is CASSFSGGAGANVLTF. DNA of the CDR3: TGTGCCAGCAGCTTCTCAGGGGGCGCTGGGGCCAACGTCCTGACTTTC. V usage is TRBV7-9 and J usage is TRBJ2-6; 8 nucleotides align to TRBD1. CDR1 is SEHNR and CDR2 is FQNEAQ in the germline V gene (reference sequence). V was clipped by 3 bases and J by 2 bases; unmatched bases: 3. The CDR3 totals 16 residues. Based on the CDR3 plus reference TRBV7-9 and TRBJ2-6, the full variable domain is DTGVSQNPRHKITKRGQNVTFRCDPISEHNRLYWYRQTLGQGPEFLTYFQNEAQLEKSRLLSDRFSAERPKGSFSTLEIQRTEQGDSAMYLCASSFSGGAGANVLTFGAGSRLTVL.

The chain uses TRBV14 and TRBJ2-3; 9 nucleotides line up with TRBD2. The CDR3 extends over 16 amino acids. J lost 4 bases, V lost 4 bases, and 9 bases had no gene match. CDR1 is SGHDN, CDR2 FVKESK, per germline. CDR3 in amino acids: CASSPWGLANPDTQYF. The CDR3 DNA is TGTGCCAGCAGCCCCTGGGGACTAGCAAACCCAGATACGCAGTATTTT.

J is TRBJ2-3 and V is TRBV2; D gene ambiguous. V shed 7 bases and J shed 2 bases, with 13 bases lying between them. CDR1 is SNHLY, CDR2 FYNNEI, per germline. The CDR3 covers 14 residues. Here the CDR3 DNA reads TGTGCCAGCAAGGGCAGGCAGCCCACAGATACGCAGTATTTT. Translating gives CASKGRQPTDTQYF.

In nucleotides, the CDR3 is TGTGCCAGCAGCATGACAGGGAACTATGGCTACACCTTC. Protein sequence: CASSMTGNYGYTF. The chain combines TRBV28 with TRBJ1-2, with 7 bases identical to TRBD1. The V gene's germline CDR1 is MDHEN and CDR2 SYDVKM. V gave up 6 bases and J gave up 2 bases; unmatched junction bases: 3. The CDR3 covers 13 residues.

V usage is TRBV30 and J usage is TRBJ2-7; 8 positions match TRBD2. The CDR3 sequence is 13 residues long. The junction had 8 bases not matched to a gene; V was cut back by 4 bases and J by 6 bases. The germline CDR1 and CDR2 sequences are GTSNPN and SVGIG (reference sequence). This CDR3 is CAWIPTGLGEQYF. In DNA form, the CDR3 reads TGTGCCTGGATCCCAACGGGACTAGGCGAGCAGTACTTC.

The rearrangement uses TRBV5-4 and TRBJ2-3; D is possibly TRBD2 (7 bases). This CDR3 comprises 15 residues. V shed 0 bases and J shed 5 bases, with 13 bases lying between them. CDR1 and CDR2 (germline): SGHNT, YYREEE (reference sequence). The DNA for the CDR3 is TGTGCCAGCAGCTTGGGCGGGGGCGATGGAGATACGCAGTATTTT. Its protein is CASSLGGGDGDTQYF.

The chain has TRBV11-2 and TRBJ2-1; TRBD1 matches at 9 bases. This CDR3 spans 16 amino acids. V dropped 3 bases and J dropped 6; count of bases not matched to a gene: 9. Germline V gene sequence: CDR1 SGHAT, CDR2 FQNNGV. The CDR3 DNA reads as TGTGCCAGCAGCTTCACAACAGGGGGCGGGGGCAATGAGCAGTTCTTC. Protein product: CASSFTTGGGGNEQFF.

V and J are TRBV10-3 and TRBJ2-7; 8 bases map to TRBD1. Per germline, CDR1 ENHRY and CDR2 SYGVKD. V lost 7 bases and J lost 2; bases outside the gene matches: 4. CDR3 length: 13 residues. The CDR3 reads CAINKQGAYEQYF. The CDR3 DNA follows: TGTGCCATCAACAAACAGGGGGCCTACGAGCAGTACTTC.

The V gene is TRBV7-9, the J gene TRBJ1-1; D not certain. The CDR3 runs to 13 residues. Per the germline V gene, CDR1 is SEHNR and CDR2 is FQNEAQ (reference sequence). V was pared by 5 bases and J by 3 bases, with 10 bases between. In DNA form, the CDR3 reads TGTGCCAGCAGCCTTCTGGTGGACACTGAAGCTTTCTTT. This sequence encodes CASSLLVDTEAFF.

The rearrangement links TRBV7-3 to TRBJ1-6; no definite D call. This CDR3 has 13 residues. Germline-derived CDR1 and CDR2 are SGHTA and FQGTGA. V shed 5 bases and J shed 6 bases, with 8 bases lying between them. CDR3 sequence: CASSAAGNSPLHF. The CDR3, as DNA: TGTGCCAGCAGCGCCGCGGGTAATTCACCCCTCCACTTT.

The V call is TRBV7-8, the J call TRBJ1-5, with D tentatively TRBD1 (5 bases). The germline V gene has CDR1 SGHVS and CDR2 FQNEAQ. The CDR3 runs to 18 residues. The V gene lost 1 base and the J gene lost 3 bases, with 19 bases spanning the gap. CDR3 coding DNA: TGTGCCAGCAGCTTAGGGGGGTGGGGGAAGGCCCACAATCAGCCCCAGCATTTT. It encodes CASSLGGWGKAHNQPQHF.

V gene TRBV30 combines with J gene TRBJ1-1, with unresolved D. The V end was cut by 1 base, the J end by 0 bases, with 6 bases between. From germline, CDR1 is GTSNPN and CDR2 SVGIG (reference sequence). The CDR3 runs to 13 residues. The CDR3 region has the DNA TGTGCCTGGAGTGGGGTAGTGAACACTGAAGCTTTCTTT. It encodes CAWSGVVNTEAFF.

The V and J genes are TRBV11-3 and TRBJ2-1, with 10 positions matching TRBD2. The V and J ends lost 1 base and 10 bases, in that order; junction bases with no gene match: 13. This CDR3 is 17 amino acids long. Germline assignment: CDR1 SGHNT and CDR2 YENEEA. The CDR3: CASSLAGSSGSRGEQFF. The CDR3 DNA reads TGTGCCAGCAGCTTAGCAGGCTCTAGCGGGAGTCGCGGGGAGCAGTTCTTC.

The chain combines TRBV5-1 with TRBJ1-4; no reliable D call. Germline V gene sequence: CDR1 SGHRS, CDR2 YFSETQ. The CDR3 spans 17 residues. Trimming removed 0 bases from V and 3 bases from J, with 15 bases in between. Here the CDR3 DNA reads TGCGCCAGCAGCTTGGTGAGCGTTTTCTCGTCTAATGAAAAACTGTTTTTT. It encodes CASSLVSVFSSNEKLFF.

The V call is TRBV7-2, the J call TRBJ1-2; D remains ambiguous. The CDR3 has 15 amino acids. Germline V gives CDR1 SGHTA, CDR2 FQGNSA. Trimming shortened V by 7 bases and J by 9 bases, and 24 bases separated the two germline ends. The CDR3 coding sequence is TGTGCCAGCACCCCGAGTCAGGCCCCTCTCGGGAGCTACACCTTC. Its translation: CASTPSQAPLGSYTF.

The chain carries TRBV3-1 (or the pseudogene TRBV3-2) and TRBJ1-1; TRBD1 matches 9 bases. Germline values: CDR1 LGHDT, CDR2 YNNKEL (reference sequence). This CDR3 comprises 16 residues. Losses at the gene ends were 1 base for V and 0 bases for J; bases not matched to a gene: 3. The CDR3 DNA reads TGTGCCAGCAGCCAAGGGGACAGGGACCTGAACACTGAAGCTTTCTTT. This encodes CASSQGDRDLNTEAFF.

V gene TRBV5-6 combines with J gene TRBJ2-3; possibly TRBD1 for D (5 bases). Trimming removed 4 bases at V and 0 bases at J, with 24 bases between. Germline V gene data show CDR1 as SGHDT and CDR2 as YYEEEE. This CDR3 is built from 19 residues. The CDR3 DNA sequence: TGTGCCAGCAGCCGAGATGGACATGCAAACTCCCATAGCACAGATACGCAGTATTTT. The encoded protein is CASSRDGHANSHSTDTQYF.